The clone carrying this TCR beta chain was observed many times. J was trimmed by 5 bases and V by 3 bases; bases with no gene match: 7. Per germline, CDR1 MRHNA and CDR2 SNTAGT. The CDR3 has 16 residues. The presence of a unique molecular identifier marked each TCR cDNA molecule. TCRdb fed the 5' RACE reads into MiXCR, producing one record per CDR3 protein. The top ten clones hold roughly 28% of a sample with around 11,000 distinct CDR3 sequences, over 6% of them seen once. These data belong to a study of spatial heterogeneity in lung cancer. Time point indicated: sample taken at primary tumor resection.

Sample: PBMCs, taken at surgery. The source of this sequence is a male donor with early-stage non-small cell lung cancer. The rearrangement uses TRBV6-4 and TRBJ2-2; 9 bases fit TRBD2. The CDR3: CASSEAAGGETGELFF. The CDR3 nucleotides read TGTGCCAGCAGTGAAGCAGCGGGGGGAGAAACCGGGGAGCTGTTTTTT.